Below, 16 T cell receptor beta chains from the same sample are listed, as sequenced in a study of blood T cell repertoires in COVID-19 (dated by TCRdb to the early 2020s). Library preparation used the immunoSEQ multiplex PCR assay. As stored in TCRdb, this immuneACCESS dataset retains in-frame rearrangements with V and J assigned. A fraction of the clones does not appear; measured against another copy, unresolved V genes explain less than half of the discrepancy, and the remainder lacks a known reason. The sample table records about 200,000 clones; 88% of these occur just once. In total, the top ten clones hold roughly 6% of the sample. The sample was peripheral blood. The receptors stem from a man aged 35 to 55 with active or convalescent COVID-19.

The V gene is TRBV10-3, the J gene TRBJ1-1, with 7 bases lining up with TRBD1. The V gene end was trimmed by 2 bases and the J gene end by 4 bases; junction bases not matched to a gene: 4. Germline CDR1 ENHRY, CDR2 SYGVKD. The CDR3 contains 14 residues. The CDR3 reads CAISEGGQTTEAFF. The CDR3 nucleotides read TGTGCCATCAGTGAGGGGGGACAGACCACTGAAGCTTTCTTT.

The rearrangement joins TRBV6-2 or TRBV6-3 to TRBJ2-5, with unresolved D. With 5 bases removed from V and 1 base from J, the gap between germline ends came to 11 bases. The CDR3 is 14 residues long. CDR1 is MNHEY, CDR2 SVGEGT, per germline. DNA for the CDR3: TGTGCCAGCAGTCACACAGCAATCCAAGAGACCCAGTACTTC. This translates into CASSHTAIQETQYF.

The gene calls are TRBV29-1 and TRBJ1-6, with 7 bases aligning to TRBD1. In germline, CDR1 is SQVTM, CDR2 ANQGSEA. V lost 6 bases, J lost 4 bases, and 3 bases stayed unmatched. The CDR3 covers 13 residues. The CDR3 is CSVLTGYNSPLHF. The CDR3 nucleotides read TGCAGCGTCTTGACAGGGTATAATTCACCCCTCCACTTT. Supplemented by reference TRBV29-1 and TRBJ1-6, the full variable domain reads SAVISQKPSRDICQRGTSLTIQCQVDSQVTMMFWYRQQPGQSLTLIATANQGSEATYESGFVIDKFPISRPNLTFSTLTVSNMSPEDSSIYLCSVLTGYNSPLHFGNGTRLTVT.

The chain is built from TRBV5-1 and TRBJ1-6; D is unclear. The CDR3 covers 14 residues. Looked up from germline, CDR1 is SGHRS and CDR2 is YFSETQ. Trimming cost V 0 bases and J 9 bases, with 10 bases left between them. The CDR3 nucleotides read TGCGCCAGCAGCTTGGCCGGGGTGGGTTCACCCCTCCACTTT. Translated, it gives CASSLAGVGSPLHF.

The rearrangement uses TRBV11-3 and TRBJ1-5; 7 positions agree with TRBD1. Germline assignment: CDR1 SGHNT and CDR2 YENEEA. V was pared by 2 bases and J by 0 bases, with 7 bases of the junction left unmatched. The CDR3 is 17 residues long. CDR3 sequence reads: CASSLRTGVTSNQPQHF. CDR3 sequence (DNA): TGTGCCAGCAGCTTACGGACAGGAGTAACTAGCAATCAGCCCCAGCATTTT.

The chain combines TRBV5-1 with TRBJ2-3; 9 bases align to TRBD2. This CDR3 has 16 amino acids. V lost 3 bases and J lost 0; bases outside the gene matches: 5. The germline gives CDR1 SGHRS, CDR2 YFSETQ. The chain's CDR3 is CASSYSAGGSTDTQYF. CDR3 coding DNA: TGCGCCAGCAGCTACTCGGCGGGAGGGAGCACAGATACGCAGTATTTT.

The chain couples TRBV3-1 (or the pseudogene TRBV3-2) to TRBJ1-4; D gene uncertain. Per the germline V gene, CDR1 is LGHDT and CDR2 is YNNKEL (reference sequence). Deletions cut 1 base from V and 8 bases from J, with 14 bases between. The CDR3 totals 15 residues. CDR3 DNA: TGTGCCAGCAGCCAAGCTTTCGTAATAATGGAAAAACTGTTTTTT. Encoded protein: CASSQAFVIMEKLFF.

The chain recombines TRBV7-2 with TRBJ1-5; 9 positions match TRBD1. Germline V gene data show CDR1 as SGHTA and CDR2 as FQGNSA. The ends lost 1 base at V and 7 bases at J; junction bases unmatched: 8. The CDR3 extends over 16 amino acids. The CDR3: CASSLGLGTGQQPQHF. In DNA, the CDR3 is TGTGCCAGCAGCTTAGGGTTAGGGACAGGGCAACAGCCCCAGCATTTT.

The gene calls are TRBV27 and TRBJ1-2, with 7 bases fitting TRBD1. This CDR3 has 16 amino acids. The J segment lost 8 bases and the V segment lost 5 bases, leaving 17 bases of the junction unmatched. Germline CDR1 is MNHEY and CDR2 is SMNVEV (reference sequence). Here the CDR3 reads CASSRRLKDRVEGYTF. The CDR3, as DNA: TGTGCCAGCAGTCGGAGACTAAAAGACAGGGTGGAAGGCTACACCTTC.

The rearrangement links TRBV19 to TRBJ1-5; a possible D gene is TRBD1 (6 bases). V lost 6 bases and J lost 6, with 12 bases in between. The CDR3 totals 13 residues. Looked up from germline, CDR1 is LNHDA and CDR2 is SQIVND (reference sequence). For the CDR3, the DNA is TGTGCCAGTAGAGGACAGATCTTTCAGCCCCAGCATTTT. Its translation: CASRGQIFQPQHF.

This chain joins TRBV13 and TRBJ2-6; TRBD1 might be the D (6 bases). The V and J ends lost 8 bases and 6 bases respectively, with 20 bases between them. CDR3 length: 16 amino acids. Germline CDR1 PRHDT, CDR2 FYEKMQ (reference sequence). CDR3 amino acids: CASSRTGQFEANVLTF. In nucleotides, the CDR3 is TGTGCCAGCTCACGAACTGGACAGTTTGAGGCCAACGTCCTGACTTTC. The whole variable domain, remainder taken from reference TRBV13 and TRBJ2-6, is AAGVIQSPRHLIKEKRETATLKCYPIPRHDTVYWYQQGPGQDPQFLISFYEKMQSDKGSIPDRFSAQQFSDYHSELNMSSLELGDSALYFCASSRTGQFEANVLTFGAGSRLTVL.

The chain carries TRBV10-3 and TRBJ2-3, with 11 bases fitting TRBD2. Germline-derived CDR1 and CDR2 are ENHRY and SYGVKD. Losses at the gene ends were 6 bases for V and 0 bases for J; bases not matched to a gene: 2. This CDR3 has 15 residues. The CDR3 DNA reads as TGTGCCATCAGCCGACTAGCGGGGAGCACAGATACGCAGTATTTT. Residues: CAISRLAGSTDTQYF.

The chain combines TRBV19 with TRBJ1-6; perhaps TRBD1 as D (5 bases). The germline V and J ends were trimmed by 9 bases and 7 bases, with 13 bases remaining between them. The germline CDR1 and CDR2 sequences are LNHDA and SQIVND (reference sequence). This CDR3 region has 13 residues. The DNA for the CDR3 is TGTGCCAGCGCCGCAGGGTACAATTCACCCCTCCACTTT. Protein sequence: CASAAGYNSPLHF. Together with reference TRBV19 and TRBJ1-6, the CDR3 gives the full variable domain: DGGITQSPKYLFRKEGQNVTLSCEQNLNHDAMYWYRQDPGQGLRLIYYSQIVNDFQKGDIAEGYSVSREKKESFPLTVTSAQKNPTAFYLCASAAGYNSPLHFGNGTRLTVT.

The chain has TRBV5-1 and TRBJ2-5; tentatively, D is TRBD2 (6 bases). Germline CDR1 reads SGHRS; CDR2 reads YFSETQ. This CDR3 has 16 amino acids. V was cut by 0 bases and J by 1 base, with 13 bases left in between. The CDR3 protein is CASSLEGAAGQETQYF. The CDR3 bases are TGCGCCAGCAGCTTGGAAGGTGCAGCGGGCCAAGAGACCCAGTACTTC. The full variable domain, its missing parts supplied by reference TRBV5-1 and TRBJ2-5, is KAGVTQTPRYLIKTRGQQVTLSCSPISGHRSVSWYQQTPGQGLQFLFEYFSETQRNKGNFPGRFSGRQFSNSRSEMNVSTLELGDSALYLCASSLEGAAGQETQYFGPGTRLLVL.

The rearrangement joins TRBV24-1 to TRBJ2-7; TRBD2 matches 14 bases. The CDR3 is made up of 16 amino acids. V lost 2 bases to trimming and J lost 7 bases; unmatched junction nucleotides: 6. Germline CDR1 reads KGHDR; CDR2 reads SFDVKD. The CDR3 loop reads CATSDWTSGRQGEQYF. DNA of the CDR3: TGTGCCACCAGTGATTGGACTAGCGGGAGGCAGGGGGAGCAGTACTTC.

The CDR3 DNA reads as TGTGCCAGCAGCCGTGCAGGGTTAGACGACGAGCAGTACTTC. Translating gives CASSRAGLDDEQYF. V usage is TRBV3-1 (or the pseudogene TRBV3-2) and J usage is TRBJ2-7; tentative D call: TRBD1 (5 bases). V lost 4 bases, J lost 5 bases, and 15 bases lay in between. CDR1 and CDR2 (germline): LGHDT, YNNKEL (reference sequence). This CDR3 has 14 amino acids.